One sample yielded the 3 T cell receptor beta chains listed below, sequenced in a study of cytomegalovirus exposure and HLA in healthy donors. PCR employed 60 Vbeta and 13 Jbeta primers. The repertoire was sequenced with immunoSEQ multiplex PCR; TCRdb's copy has only in-frame clones and lacks some. The sample lists some 110,000 clones, more than 65% seen once, with roughly 0.87% in the top ten. The sequencing sample was made of PBMCs. These receptors came from a woman aged 25 to 39 in good health and CMV-seronegative.

The V gene is TRBV4-2, the J gene TRBJ1-2; D is perhaps TRBD1 (5 bases). The CDR3 contains 15 residues. Germline CDR1 and CDR2: LGHNA and YNFKEQ. Trimming took off 0 bases at V and 4 bases at J, with 12 bases between the two ends. The DNA for the CDR3 is TGTGCCAGCAGCCAAGATAGGGGTAGTGGCTATGGCTACACCTTC. Translating gives CASSQDRGSGYGYTF.

The genes are TRBV6-1 and TRBJ1-1, with D tentatively TRBD1 (5 bases). This CDR3 has 13 amino acids. V gave up 5 bases and J gave up 5 bases, with 12 bases separating them. Germline V gene sequence: CDR1 MNHNS, CDR2 SASEGT. In nucleotides, the CDR3 is TGTGCCAGCAGTTTTGGCGGGGGGACTGAAGCTTTCTTT. This sequence encodes CASSFGGGTEAFF.

V and J are TRBV6-6 and TRBJ1-6, with 7 bases aligning to TRBD1. Germline V lookup: CDR1 MNHNY, CDR2 SVGAGI (reference sequence). There are 15 residues in the CDR3. V trimming: 6 bases; J trimming: 6 bases; junction bases outside the gene matches: 8. CDR3 sequence: CASSLLGQVNSPLHF. DNA of the CDR3: TGTGCCAGCAGCCTCCTAGGACAGGTTAATTCACCCCTCCACTTT.